These 15 T cell receptor beta chains share one sample of origin, sequenced in a study of blood T cells in healthy people across ages (dated by TCRdb to the mid-2010s). Library method: 5' RACE. The sample was run on an Illumina HiSeq 2500. A second PCR of 7 to 11 cycles was run with a J-beta primer mix and a sample-barcoded 5' primer. The raw public reads went through TCRdb reprocessing: fastp at Q25, MiXCR clone calling, in-frame beta chains kept. Identical CDR3 proteins give one entry, which carries the most common genes and DNA. This sample comprises around 800,000 distinct CDR3 sequences, roughly 25% of them detected only once. Of the sample, around 3% is held by the ten largest clones. A further study also used this sample, focusing on T cells of mothers and their children.

The specimen sequenced was blood. The receptors were sampled from a boy aged 5-17 years in good health.

The chain employs TRBV3-1 and TRBJ2-5, with D perhaps being TRBD1 or TRBD2 (5 bases each). The CDR3 length is 15 residues. V was clipped by 1 base and J by 5 bases, with 14 bases between them. CDR1 LGHDT and CDR2 YNNKEL come from the germline V gene (reference sequence). The CDR3 DNA is TGTGCCAGCAGCCAAGGGGACGGGGACGCGGAGACCCAGTACTTC. It yields the protein CASSQGDGDAETQYF.

This clonotype has only a few counts. The chain is built from TRBV7-9 and TRBJ2-7; 11 nucleotides match TRBD2. V gave up 7 bases and J gave up 2 bases; unmatched junction bases: 7. Germline assignment: CDR1 SEHNR and CDR2 FQNEAQ (reference sequence). The CDR3 is made up of 15 amino acids. The CDR3 is CASTLSGGGAYEQYF. The CDR3 bases are TGTGCCAGCACCCTTAGCGGGGGGGGTGCCTACGAGCAGTACTTC.

The chain has TRBV14 and TRBJ1-3; D unresolved. This CDR3 spans 15 amino acids. The V end lost 6 bases, the J end lost 2 bases, and 14 bases lay between the germline ends. CDR1 SGHDN and CDR2 FVKESK come from the germline V gene. CDR3 in amino acids: CASSAYSRTGNTIYF. CDR3 DNA: TGTGCCAGCAGTGCCTACAGTAGAACTGGAAACACCATATATTTT.

At least ten counts were recorded for this clonotype. The V call is TRBV29-1, the J call TRBJ2-1; TRBD2 matches 7 bases. V was clipped by 4 bases and J by 5 bases; unmatched bases: 5. This CDR3 is built from 13 residues. Germline CDR1 SQVTM, CDR2 ANQGSEA. The CDR3, as DNA: TGCAGCGTTGCTACGGGGGGTGACAATGAGCAGTTCTTC. As protein: CSVATGGDNEQFF.

This clonotype was counted between two and nine times. The chain carries TRBV5-1 and TRBJ1-3; 8 bases align to TRBD1. V lost 3 bases to trimming and J lost 0 bases; unmatched junction nucleotides: 5. The CDR3 has 16 residues. Germline assignment: CDR1 SGHRS and CDR2 YFSETQ. CDR3 sequence reads: CASSSQGAPSGNTIYF. The CDR3 DNA follows: TGCGCCAGCAGCTCCCAGGGGGCCCCCTCTGGAAACACCATATATTTT.

The rearrangement links TRBV28 to TRBJ2-2, with 9 bases identical to TRBD1. This CDR3 has 17 residues. The V and J ends lost 5 bases and 4 bases, in that order; junction bases with no gene match: 11. In germline, CDR1 is MDHEN, CDR2 SYDVKM. The CDR3 DNA reads TGTGCCAGCAGTGTACCCCCCGGGACAGGGTCCACCGGGGAGCTGTTTTTT. It yields the protein CASSVPPGTGSTGELFF.

There are a few counts of this clonotype. The chain has TRBV18 and TRBJ1-2, with D possibly being TRBD1 (5 bases). Trimming cost V 3 bases and J 1 base, with 12 bases left between them. Looked up from germline, CDR1 is KGHSH and CDR2 is LQKENI. This CDR3 spans 15 amino acids. CDR3 protein: CASSPTAVNNYGYTF. The DNA of the CDR3 is TGTGCCAGCTCACCGACAGCTGTTAATAACTATGGCTACACCTTC. The full variable domain, in which reference TRBV18 and TRBJ1-2 provide the parts outside the CDR3, is NAGVMQNPRHLVRRRGQEARLRCSPMKGHSHVYWYRQLPEEGLKFMVYLQKENIIDESGMPKERFSAEFPKEGPSILRIQQVVRGDSAAYFCASSPTAVNNYGYTFGSGTRLTVV.

The chain carries TRBV5-1 and TRBJ1-1; 7 bases map to TRBD1. V shed 0 bases and J 10 bases; nucleotides not matched to a gene: 9. This CDR3 comprises 14 residues. Per germline, CDR1 SGHRS and CDR2 YFSETQ. In nucleotides, the CDR3 is TGCGCCAGCAGCTTGGGCGGAGGGGGCGAGGCAGCTTTCTTT. Translating it yields CASSLGGGGEAAFF.

The rearrangement joins TRBV7-9 to TRBJ2-5; D call uncertain. CDR1 and CDR2 (germline): SEHNR, FQNEAQ (reference sequence). This CDR3 region has 14 residues. Trimming took off 5 bases at V and 4 bases at J, with 14 bases between the two ends. CDR3 amino acids: CASSQALTPETQYF. CDR3 sequence (DNA): TGTGCCAGCAGCCAGGCCCTTACCCCAGAGACCCAGTACTTC. The complete variable domain, with remaining parts taken from reference TRBV7-9 and TRBJ2-5, reads DTGVSQNPRHKITKRGQNVTFRCDPISEHNRLYWYRQTLGQGPEFLTYFQNEAQLEKSRLLSDRFSAERPKGSFSTLEIQRTEQGDSAMYLCASSQALTPETQYFGPGTRLLVL.

This clonotype was observed a few times. The junction and the germline gene differ at one end; a read error may be behind it. The chain couples TRBV6-1 to TRBJ1-2; 9 bases are a match to TRBD1. From germline, CDR1 is MNHNS and CDR2 SASEGT. The CDR3 sequence is 21 residues long. The CDR3 DNA reads TGTACCAGCAGTGAAAATGACTATGGGGGACAGGGAAGGGCCTCTAACTATGGCTACACCTTC. Translation gives CTSSENDYGGQGRASNYGYTF.

In this sample, this clonotype turned up once. The chain uses TRBV3-1 and TRBJ1-4; no reliable D call. Germline V gives CDR1 LGHDT, CDR2 YNNKEL (reference sequence). This CDR3 is 19 amino acids long. The V and J ends lost 0 bases and 8 bases respectively, with 25 bases between them. CDR3 bases: TGTGCCAGCAGCCAAGATCACGGCGCAGGCCGAACCGGACGGGAAAAACTGTTTTTT. This encodes CASSQDHGAGRTGREKLFF. The complete variable domain, with remaining parts taken from reference TRBV3-1 and TRBJ1-4, reads DTAVSQTPKYLVTQMGNDKSIKCEQNLGHDTMYWYKQDSKKFLKIMFSYNNKELIINETVPNRFSPKSPDKAHLNLHINSLELGDSAVYFCASSQDHGAGRTGREKLFFGSGTQLSVL.

The chain combines TRBV20-1 with TRBJ2-2, with 7 nucleotides matching TRBD1. The germline V gene encodes CDR1 DFQATT and CDR2 SNEGSKA (reference sequence). This CDR3 region has 15 residues. With V trimmed by 3 bases and J by 6 bases, 10 bases remained unmatched. As DNA, the CDR3 is TGCAGTGCTAGGGGGGCAAGACAGGGCTCCGGGGAGCTGTTTTTT. The encoded protein is CSARGARQGSGELFF.

The chain uses TRBV7-9 and TRBJ2-3; a possible D gene is TRBD2 (5 bases). V lost 7 bases to trimming and J lost 6 bases, with 23 bases between them. Germline V CDR1 and CDR2: SEHNR, FQNEAQ (reference sequence). The CDR3 spans 16 residues. In nucleotides, the CDR3 is TGTGCCAGCAAGGCGCTAGCTAGCCCATCCACGGATACGCAGTATTTT. It specifies CASKALASPSTDTQYF.

V and J are TRBV6-5 and TRBJ2-3, with a weak D call TRBD2 (6 bases). The CDR3 sequence is 13 residues long. Trimming stripped 7 bases from V and 1 base from J, with 9 bases between. The germline V gene encodes CDR1 MNHEY and CDR2 SVGAGI. The CDR3 loop is CASTRGRTDTQYF. In nucleotides, the CDR3 is TGTGCCAGCACGCGGGGACGCACAGATACGCAGTATTTT.

V gene TRBV30 combines with J gene TRBJ2-1; D is uncertain. Per germline, CDR1 GTSNPN and CDR2 SVGIG (reference sequence). V was clipped by 0 bases and J by 5 bases, with 11 bases between them. This CDR3 contains 14 residues. Here the CDR3 DNA reads TGTGCCTGGAGTGTTGGTGGATTGGACAATGAGCAGTTCTTC. It is translated as CAWSVGGLDNEQFF.